One and the same sample provided the 13 T cell receptor beta chains below, sequenced in a study of T cells in Graves' hyperthyroidism and ophthalmopathy. Amplified TCR beta CDR3 regions came from RNA transcripts. The study used the HTBI primer set for a first-round RT-PCR of the TCR CDR3. TCRdb used MiXCR to reprocess the multiplex PCR reads, holding one entry per CDR3 protein. Here the sample spans about 410,000 distinct CDR3 sequences, roughly 15% being singletons. Sequencing input: blood. These receptors were obtained from a man aged 18 to 30 with Graves' ophthalmopathy.

This clonotype showed up just a few times. The J gene is TRBJ1-6, the V gene TRBV9, with 7 bases identical to TRBD1. The CDR3 covers 13 residues. V lost 3 bases and J lost 9; bases outside the gene matches: 3. CDR1 is SGDLS and CDR2 is YYNGEE in the germline V gene. The CDR3 region is CASSAGGGSPLHF. CDR3 nucleotides: TGTGCCAGCAGCGCAGGGGGGGGTTCACCCCTCCACTTT.

Many counts were recorded for this clonotype. V and J are TRBV24-1 and TRBJ1-1; D gene ambiguous. V was pared by 9 bases and J by 1 base, with 8 bases between. This CDR3 has 12 residues. Germline-derived CDR1 and CDR2 are KGHDR and SFDVKD. The DNA for the CDR3 is TGTGCCACCGACCGTCGGAACACTGAAGCTTTCTTT. The encoded protein is CATDRRNTEAFF.

Many counts were recorded for this clonotype. V usage is TRBV3-1 and J usage is TRBJ2-7, with 7 bases identical to TRBD2. The V gene end was trimmed by 1 base and the J gene end by 0 bases; junction bases not matched to a gene: 3. Germline V CDR1 and CDR2: LGHDT, YNNKEL (reference sequence). This CDR3 comprises 15 residues. CDR3 sequence (DNA): TGTGCCAGCAGCCAAGTGGCGGGGGTCTCCTACGAGCAGTACTTC. As protein: CASSQVAGVSYEQYF.

The V and J genes are TRBV24-1 and TRBJ1-1; D may be TRBD1 (5 bases). Looked up from germline, CDR1 is KGHDR and CDR2 is SFDVKD. Trimming took off 6 bases at V and 4 bases at J, with 14 bases between the two ends. There are 14 residues in the CDR3. CDR3 in DNA: TGTGCCACCAGTAATCGGGGACCAAGCACTGAAGCTTTCTTT. Translated: CATSNRGPSTEAFF.

This clonotype was seen many times. This chain connects TRBV11-2 to TRBJ2-7; TRBD2 might be the D (5 bases). The length of the CDR3 is 13 residues. V lost 5 bases, J lost 3 bases, and 11 bases lay in between. Germline assignment: CDR1 SGHAT and CDR2 FQNNGV. This CDR3 is CASSRTRYYEQYF. The CDR3 bases are TGTGCCAGCAGCCGCACTAGATACTACGAGCAGTACTTC.

This clonotype was seen ten or more times. The rearrangement links TRBV12-3 or TRBV12-4 to TRBJ1-1; a possible D gene is TRBD1 (5 bases). Trimming removed 10 bases from V and 0 bases from J, with 18 bases in between. This CDR3 is 15 amino acids long. As DNA, the CDR3 is TGTGCCACACAAGGGGAAGCTGGAATGAACACTGAAGCTTTCTTT. This translates into CATQGEAGMNTEAFF.

The J gene is TRBJ1-1, the V gene TRBV9; the D is unclear. Trimming left V 2 bases short and J 7 bases short, with 21 bases between. The CDR3 has 16 amino acids. The V gene's germline CDR1 is SGDLS and CDR2 YYNGEE. The CDR3 DNA follows: TGTGCCAGCAGCGTTGGGGTCTACCTTTCCTCGGGTGAAGCTTTCTTT. Protein sequence: CASSVGVYLSSGEAFF. Combining the CDR3 with reference TRBV9 and TRBJ1-1 gives the whole variable domain DSGVTQTPKHLITATGQRVTLRCSPRSGDLSVYWYQQSLDQGLQFLIQYYNGEERAKGNILERFSAQQFPDLHSELNLSSLELGDSALYFCASSVGVYLSSGEAFFGQGTRLTVV.

The rearrangement links TRBV5-1 to TRBJ2-3; D is perhaps TRBD1 or TRBD2 (5 bases each). V lost 2 bases and J 1 base, leaving 14 bases between the germline ends. Germline assignment: CDR1 SGHRS and CDR2 YFSETQ. The CDR3 has 16 amino acids. The CDR3 DNA is TGCGCCAGCAGCTTCAAGCAGGGAGAGGGCACAGATACGCAGTATTTT. Translating gives CASSFKQGEGTDTQYF. Full variable domain (missing parts from reference TRBV5-1 and TRBJ2-3): KAGVTQTPRYLIKTRGQQVTLSCSPISGHRSVSWYQQTPGQGLQFLFEYFSETQRNKGNFPGRFSGRQFSNSRSEMNVSTLELGDSALYLCASSFKQGEGTDTQYFGPGTRLTVL.

The genes are TRBV3-1 and TRBJ1-2; TRBD1 agrees at 7 bases. The CDR3 has 12 residues. V lost 5 bases to trimming and J lost 8 bases; unmatched junction nucleotides: 5. Germline V gene lookup returns CDR1 LGHDT and CDR2 YNNKEL (reference sequence). The CDR3 is CASSARDRGYTF. The CDR3 bases are TGTGCCAGCAGCGCCCGGGACAGAGGCTACACCTTC.

This clonotype was found a few times. No DNA is shown, since the ends of the CDR3 on it are uncertain; the CDR3 is the one TCRdb lists. The chain couples TRBV29-1 to TRBJ2-1; whether TRBD1, the table's D call, matches the DNA was not checked. The CDR3 region is 11 residues in length, termini included. Germline-derived CDR1 and CDR2 are SQVTM and ANQGSEA. This CDR3 reads CSVVGQGIRFF.

CDR3 sequence (DNA): TGCGCCAGCAGCTCGGGACTTCTTCTCGAGCAGTACTTC. Translated, it gives CASSSGLLLEQYF. The chain carries TRBV5-1 and TRBJ2-7; possible D gene TRBD2, 6 bases. Deletions cut 3 bases from V and 6 bases from J, with 13 bases between. The CDR3 has 13 amino acids. The germline CDR1 and CDR2 sequences are SGHRS and YFSETQ.

This clonotype was observed a few times. J is TRBJ2-5 and V is TRBV5-1; D is unresolved. Germline CDR1 reads SGHRS; CDR2 reads YFSETQ. The CDR3 runs 15 residues. V was pared by 0 bases and J by 0 bases, with 9 bases between. The CDR3 DNA follows: TGCGCCAGCAGCTTGGCCGGATACCACCAAGAGACCCAGTACTTC. Translating gives CASSLAGYHQETQYF.

This clonotype was recorded at least ten times. V usage is TRBV6-1 and J usage is TRBJ2-5, with D tentatively TRBD1 (6 bases). This CDR3 has 15 amino acids. CDR1 is MNHNS, CDR2 SASEGT, per germline. V was pared by 1 base and J by 1 base, with 10 bases between. In nucleotides, the CDR3 is TGTGCCAGCAGTGAAGAGGCAGGGGCCCAAGAGACCCAGTACTTC. Its translation is CASSEEAGAQETQYF.